This TCR beta chain was documented in a study of CD8+ T cells in alopecia areata. Whole-study findings and limits: Across lesional scalp, and particularly alopecia totalis/universalis, clonality surpassed that of normal scalp.

The germline V and J ends were trimmed by 2 bases and 0 bases, with 8 bases remaining between them. This CDR3 has 14 amino acids. The germline V gene has CDR1 MDHEN and CDR2 SYDVKM. RNA extraction and reverse transcription yielded cDNA as sequencing template. Data came from immunoSEQ multiplex PCR; TCRdb stores just in-frame clones and leaves some out. The sample shows tens of thousands of clones, roughly 60% of them seen only once. Details on this clone: The antigen remains unidentified.

CD4+ cells from roughly 5 patients underwent sorting into CD25+CD127- cells. Sequences were obtained from CD4+ Tregs sorted from blood. The chain has TRBV28 and TRBJ2-7; D is unresolved. The TCR sequence derives from a human donor with alopecia areata. CDR3 amino acids: CASSLGVPSYEQYF. For the CDR3, the DNA is TGTGCCAGCAGTTTAGGGGTCCCCTCCTACGAGCAGTACTTC.